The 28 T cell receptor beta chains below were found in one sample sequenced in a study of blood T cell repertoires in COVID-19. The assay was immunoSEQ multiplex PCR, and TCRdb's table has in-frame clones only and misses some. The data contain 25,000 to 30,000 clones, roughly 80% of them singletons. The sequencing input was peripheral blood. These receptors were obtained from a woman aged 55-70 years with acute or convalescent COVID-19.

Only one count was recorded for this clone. The CDR3, as DNA: TGTGCCAGCAGTGAACCCCGTCGGGAGAAGAACTATGGCTACACCTTC. Amino acid sequence: CASSEPRREKNYGYTF. The chain combines TRBV6-1 with TRBJ1-2; no clear D. This CDR3 has 16 residues. CDR1 and CDR2 (germline): MNHNS, SASEGT. Trimming shortened V by 2 bases and J by 2 bases, and 15 bases separated the two germline ends.

The CDR3 nucleotides are TGTGCCAGCAGCTCCGACAGGGGAGAGGTCTACACCTTC. It encodes CASSSDRGEVYTF. The V and J genes are TRBV7-9 and TRBJ1-2; 8 positions agree with TRBD1. This CDR3 has 13 amino acids. The V gene end was trimmed by 4 bases and the J gene end by 10 bases; junction bases not matched to a gene: 8. CDR1 and CDR2 (germline): SEHNR, FQNEAQ (reference sequence).

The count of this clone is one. The CDR3 loop reads CASRAGTGSDYEQYF. For the CDR3, the DNA is TGTGCCAGTAGAGCCGGGACAGGGTCCGACTACGAGCAGTACTTC. J is TRBJ2-7 and V is TRBV19, with 9 bases aligning to TRBD1. The ends lost 6 bases at V and 3 bases at J; junction bases unmatched: 9. The CDR3 is 15 residues long. Looked up from germline, CDR1 is LNHDA and CDR2 is SQIVND (reference sequence).

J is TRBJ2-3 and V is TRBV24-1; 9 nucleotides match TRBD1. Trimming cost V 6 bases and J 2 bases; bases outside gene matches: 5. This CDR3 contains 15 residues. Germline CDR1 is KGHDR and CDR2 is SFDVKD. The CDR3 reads CATSHRDRATDTQYF. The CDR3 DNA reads TGTGCCACCAGTCACCGGGACAGGGCCACAGATACGCAGTATTTT.

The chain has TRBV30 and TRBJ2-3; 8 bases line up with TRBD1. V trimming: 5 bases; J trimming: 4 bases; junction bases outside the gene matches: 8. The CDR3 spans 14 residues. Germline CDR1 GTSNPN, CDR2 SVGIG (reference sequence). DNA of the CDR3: TGTGCCTGGTCGGCAGGGGGCAGGCCAGATACGCAGTATTTT. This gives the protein CAWSAGGRPDTQYF.

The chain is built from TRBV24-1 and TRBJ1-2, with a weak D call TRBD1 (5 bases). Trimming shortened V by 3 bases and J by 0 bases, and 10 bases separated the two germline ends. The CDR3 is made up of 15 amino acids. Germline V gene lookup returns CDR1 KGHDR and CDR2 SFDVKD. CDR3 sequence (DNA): TGTGCCACCAGTGATGCTACCAGGGCTAACTATGGCTACACCTTC. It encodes CATSDATRANYGYTF.

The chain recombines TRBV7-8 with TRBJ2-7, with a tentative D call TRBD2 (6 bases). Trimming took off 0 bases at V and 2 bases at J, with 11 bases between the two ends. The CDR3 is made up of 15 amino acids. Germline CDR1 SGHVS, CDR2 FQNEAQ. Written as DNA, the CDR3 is TGTGCCAGCAGCTTAGCGCGGGGCCCGACCTACGAGCAGTACTTC. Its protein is CASSLARGPTYEQYF.

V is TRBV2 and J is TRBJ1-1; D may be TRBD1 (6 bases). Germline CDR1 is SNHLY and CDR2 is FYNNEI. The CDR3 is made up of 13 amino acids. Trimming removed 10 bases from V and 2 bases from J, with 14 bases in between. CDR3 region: CATHRDTNTEAFF. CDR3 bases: TGTGCCACCCACCGGGACACCAACACTGAAGCTTTCTTT.

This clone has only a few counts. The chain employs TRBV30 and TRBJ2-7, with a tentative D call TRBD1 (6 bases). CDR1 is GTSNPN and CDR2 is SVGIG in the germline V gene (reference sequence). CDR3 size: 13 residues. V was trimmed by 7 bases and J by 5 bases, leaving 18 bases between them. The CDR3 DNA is TGTGCCTCCCGACCCTTGACAGGCAACGAGCAGTACTTC. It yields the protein CASRPLTGNEQYF. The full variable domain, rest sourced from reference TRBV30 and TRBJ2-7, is SQTIHQWPATLVQPVGSPLSLECTVEGTSNPNLYWYRQAAGRGLQLLFYSVGIGQISSEVPQNLSASRPQDRQFILSSKKLLLSDSGFYLCASRPLTGNEQYFGPGTRLTVT.

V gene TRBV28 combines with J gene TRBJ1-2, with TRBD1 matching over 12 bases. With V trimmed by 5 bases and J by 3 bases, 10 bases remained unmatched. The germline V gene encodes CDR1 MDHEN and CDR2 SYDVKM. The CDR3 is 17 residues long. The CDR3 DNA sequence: TGTGCCAGCAGTAGTCCCGGGACAGGGGGCGCTGACTATGGCTACACCTTC. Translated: CASSSPGTGGADYGYTF.

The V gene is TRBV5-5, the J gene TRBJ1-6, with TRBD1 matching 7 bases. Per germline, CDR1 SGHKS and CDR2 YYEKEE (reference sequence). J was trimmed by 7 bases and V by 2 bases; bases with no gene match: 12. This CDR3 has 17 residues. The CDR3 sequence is CASSFTNRLTGNSPLHF. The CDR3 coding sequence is TGTGCCAGCAGCTTCACAAACCGATTGACAGGGAATTCACCCCTCCACTTT.

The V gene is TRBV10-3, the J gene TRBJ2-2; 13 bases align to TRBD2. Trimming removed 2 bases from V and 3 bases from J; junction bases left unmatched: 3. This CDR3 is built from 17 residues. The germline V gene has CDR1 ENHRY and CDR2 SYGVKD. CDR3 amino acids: CAISETSGGADTGELFF. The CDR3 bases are TGTGCCATCAGTGAGACTAGCGGGGGGGCCGACACCGGGGAGCTGTTTTTT.

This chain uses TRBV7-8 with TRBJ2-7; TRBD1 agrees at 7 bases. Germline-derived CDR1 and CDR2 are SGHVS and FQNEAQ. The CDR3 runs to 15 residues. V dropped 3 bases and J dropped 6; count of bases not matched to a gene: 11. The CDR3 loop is CASSFDRVSMSEQYF. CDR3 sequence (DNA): TGTGCCAGCAGCTTTGACAGGGTATCTATGAGCGAGCAGTACTTC.

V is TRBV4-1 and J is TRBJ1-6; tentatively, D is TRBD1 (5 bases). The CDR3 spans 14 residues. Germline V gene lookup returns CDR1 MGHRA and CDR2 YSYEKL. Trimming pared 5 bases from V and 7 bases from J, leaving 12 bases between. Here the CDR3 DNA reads TGCGCCAGCAGCGTGGCAGGGTTGAATTCACCCCTCCACTTT. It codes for CASSVAGLNSPLHF.

In DNA, the CDR3 is TGTGCCTGGAGGAGCGGGGATACGCAGTATTTT. It codes for CAWRSGDTQYF. The chain uses TRBV30 and TRBJ2-3, with D perhaps TRBD2 (6 bases). V was cut by 3 bases and J by 6 bases, with 7 bases left in between. Germline loops: CDR1 GTSNPN, CDR2 SVGIG (reference sequence). CDR3 length equals 11 residues.

In DNA form, the CDR3 reads TGTGCCAGCAGCCTCAGGGGAGATTCTGGAAACACCATATATTTT. It codes for CASSLRGDSGNTIYF. The rearrangement uses TRBV3-1 (or the pseudogene TRBV3-2) and TRBJ1-3, with D possibly matching TRBD1 (6 bases). V gave up 4 bases and J gave up 1 base, with 11 bases separating them. Germline CDR1 LGHDT, CDR2 YNNKEL (reference sequence). The CDR3 has 15 amino acids.

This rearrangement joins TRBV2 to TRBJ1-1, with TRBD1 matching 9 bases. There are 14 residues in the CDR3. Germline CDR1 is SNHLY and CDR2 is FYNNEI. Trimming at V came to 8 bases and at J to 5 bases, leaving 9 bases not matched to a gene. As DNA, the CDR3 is TGTGCCAGCGACATAGACAGGGGGGGAACTGAAGCTTTCTTT. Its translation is CASDIDRGGTEAFF.

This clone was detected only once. The CDR3 nucleotides read TGTGCCAGCAAGGGGACAGGGGCGGTCCATGGCTACACCTTC. Translation gives CASKGTGAVHGYTF. The chain links TRBV6-5 to TRBJ1-2; 10 bases match TRBD1. J was trimmed by 6 bases and V by 7 bases; bases with no gene match: 8. CDR3 length equals 14 residues. Germline CDR1 and CDR2: MNHEY and SVGAGI.

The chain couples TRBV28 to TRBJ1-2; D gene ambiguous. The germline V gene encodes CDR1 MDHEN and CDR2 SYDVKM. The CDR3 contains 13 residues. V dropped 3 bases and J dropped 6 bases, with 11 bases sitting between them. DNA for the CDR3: TGTGCCAGCAGTTTTCCGGGAGGTAATGGCTACACCTTC. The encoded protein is CASSFPGGNGYTF.

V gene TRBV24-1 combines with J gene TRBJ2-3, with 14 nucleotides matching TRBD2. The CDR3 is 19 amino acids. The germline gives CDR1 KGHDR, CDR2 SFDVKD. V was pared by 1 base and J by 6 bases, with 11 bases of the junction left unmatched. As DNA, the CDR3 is TGTGCCACCAGTGATTTCCTAAGGACTAGCGGGGGGACGGGGGATACGCAGTATTTT. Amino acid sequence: CATSDFLRTSGGTGDTQYF.

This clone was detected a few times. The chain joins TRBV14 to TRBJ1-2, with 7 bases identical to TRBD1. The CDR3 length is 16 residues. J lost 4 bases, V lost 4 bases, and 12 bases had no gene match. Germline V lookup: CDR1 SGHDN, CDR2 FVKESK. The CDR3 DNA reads TGTGCCAGCAGCCCACCCGGGACAGTCTTTTCCTATGGCTACACCTTC. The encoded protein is CASSPPGTVFSYGYTF. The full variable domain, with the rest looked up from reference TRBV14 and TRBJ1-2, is EAGVTQFPSHSVIEKGQTVTLRCDPISGHDNLYWYRRVMGKEIKFLLHFVKESKQDESGMPNNRFLAERTGGTYSTLKVQPAELEDSGVYFCASSPPGTVFSYGYTFGSGTRLTVV.

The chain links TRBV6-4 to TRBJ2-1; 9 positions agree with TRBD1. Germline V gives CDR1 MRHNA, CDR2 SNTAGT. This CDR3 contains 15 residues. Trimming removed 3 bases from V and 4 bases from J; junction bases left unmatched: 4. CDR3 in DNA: TGTGCCAGCAGTGAGGACAGGGGTCAGTACAATGAGCAGTTCTTC. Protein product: CASSEDRGQYNEQFF.

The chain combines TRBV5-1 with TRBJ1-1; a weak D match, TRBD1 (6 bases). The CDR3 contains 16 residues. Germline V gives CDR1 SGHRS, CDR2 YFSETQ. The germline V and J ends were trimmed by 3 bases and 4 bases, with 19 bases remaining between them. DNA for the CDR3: TGCGCCAGCAGCTCACTACAGGCCCAGGGGAGCACTGAAGCTTTCTTT. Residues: CASSSLQAQGSTEAFF.

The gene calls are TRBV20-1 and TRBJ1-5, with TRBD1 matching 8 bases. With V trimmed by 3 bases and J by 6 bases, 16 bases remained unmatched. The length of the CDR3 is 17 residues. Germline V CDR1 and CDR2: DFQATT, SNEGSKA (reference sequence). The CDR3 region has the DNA TGCAGTGCTAGTGCTTGGGCAGGGGGCGAGAAAAGTCAGCCCCAGCATTTT. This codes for CSASAWAGGEKSQPQHF.

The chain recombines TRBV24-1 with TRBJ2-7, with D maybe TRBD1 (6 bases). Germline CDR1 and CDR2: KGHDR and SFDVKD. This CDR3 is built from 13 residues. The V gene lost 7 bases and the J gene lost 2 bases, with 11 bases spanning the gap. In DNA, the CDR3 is TGTGCCACCAGGGGGGACAATCCCTACGAGCAGTACTTC. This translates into CATRGDNPYEQYF.

CDR3: CASRWTVNTGELFF. The CDR3, as DNA: TGTGCCAGCAGGTGGACAGTGAACACCGGGGAGCTGTTTTTT. The rearrangement joins TRBV7-9 to TRBJ2-2; possible D gene TRBD1, 6 bases. V was clipped by 6 bases and J by 1 base, with 9 bases between them. CDR3 length: 14 residues. CDR1 and CDR2 from the germline V gene are SEHNR and FQNEAQ (reference sequence).

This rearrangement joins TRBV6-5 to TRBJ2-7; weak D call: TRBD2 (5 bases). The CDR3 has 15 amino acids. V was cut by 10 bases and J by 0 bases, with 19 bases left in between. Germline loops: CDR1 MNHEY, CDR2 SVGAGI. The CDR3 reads CATRTVLGASYEQYF. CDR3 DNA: TGTGCCACCAGGACGGTCTTGGGAGCCTCCTACGAGCAGTACTTC.

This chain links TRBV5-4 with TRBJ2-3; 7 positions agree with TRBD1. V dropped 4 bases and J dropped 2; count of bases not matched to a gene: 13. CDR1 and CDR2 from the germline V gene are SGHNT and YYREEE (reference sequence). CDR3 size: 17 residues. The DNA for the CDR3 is TGTGCCAGCAGCAGCAGACAGGGAGTGGGGGCCACAGATACGCAGTATTTT. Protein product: CASSSRQGVGATDTQYF.